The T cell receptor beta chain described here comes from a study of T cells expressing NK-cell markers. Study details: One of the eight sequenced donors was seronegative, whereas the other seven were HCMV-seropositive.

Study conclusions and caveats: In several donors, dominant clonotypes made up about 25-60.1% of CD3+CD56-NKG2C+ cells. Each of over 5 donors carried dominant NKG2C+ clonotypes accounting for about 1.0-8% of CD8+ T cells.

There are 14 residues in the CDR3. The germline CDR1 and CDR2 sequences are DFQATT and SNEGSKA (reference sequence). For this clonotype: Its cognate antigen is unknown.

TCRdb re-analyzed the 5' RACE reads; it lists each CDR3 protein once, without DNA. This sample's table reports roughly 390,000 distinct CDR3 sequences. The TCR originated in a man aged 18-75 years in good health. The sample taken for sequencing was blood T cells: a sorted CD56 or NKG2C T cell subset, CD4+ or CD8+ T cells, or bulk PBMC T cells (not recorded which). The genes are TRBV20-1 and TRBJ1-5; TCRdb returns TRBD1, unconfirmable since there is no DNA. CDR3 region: CSAATGTPWGPQHF.